This TCR beta chain was recorded in a study of T cell responses to AZD1222 COVID-19 vaccine. Study findings and constraints: Rises in breadth and depth of Spike-specific TCRs came after two AZD1222 doses. Repertoires were collected only later (after the peak T cell response had occurred).

Note on this clone: The antigen is unknown.

V was shortened by 3 bases and J by 0 bases, with 12 bases between the two germline ends. The CDR3 spans 15 residues. Germline V gives CDR1 SGHAT, CDR2 FQNNGV. The table came from immunoSEQ multiplex PCR; TCRdb's copy has only in-frame clones and leaves some out. The sample includes 140,000 to 150,000 clones, about 90% of them seen just once. The TCR sequence derives from an adult who received the MenACWY meningococcal vaccine as a control. The chain uses TRBV11-2 and TRBJ2-7; D is possibly TRBD1 (6 bases). Sequences were derived from peripheral blood, sampled 28 days after the second dose of the MenACWY control vaccine. The CDR3 region has the DNA TGTGCCAGCAGCTTTCGGACAGTGGGCTCCTACGAGCAGTACTTC. It codes for CASSFRTVGSYEQYF.